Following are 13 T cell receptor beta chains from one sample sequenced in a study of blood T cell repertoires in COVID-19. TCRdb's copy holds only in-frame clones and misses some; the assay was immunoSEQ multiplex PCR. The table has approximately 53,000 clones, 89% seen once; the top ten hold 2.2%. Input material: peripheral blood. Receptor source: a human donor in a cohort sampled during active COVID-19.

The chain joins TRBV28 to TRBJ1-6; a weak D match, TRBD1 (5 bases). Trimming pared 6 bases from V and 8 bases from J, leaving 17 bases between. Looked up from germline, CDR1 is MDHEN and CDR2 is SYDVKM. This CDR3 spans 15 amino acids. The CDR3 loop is CASRPSQGNDSPLHF. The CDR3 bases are TGTGCCAGCAGACCATCCCAGGGTAACGATTCACCCCTCCACTTT.

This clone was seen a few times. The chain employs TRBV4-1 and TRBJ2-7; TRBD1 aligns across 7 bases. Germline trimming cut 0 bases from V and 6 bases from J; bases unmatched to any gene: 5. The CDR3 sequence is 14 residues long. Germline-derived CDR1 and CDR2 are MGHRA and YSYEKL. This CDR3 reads CASSQDPTGREQYF. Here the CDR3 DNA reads TGCGCCAGCAGCCAAGATCCGACAGGGCGCGAGCAGTACTTC.

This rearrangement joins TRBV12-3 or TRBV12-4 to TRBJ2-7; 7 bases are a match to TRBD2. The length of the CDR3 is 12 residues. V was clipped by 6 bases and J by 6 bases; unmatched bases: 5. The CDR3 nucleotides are TGTGCCAGCAGCTTGGGGGGGGGCGAGCAGTACTTC. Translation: CASSLGGGEQYF.

CDR3 sequence (DNA): TGTGCCAGCAGCGGGGACAGGGTTTACGAGCAGTACTTC. Translation: CASSGDRVYEQYF. The chain joins TRBV2 to TRBJ2-7; 9 positions agree with TRBD1. Germline V gene sequence: CDR1 SNHLY, CDR2 FYNNEI. The CDR3 runs 13 residues. Trimming cost V 6 bases and J 4 bases; bases outside gene matches: 4.

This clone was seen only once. The CDR3 DNA sequence: TGTGCCAGCAACGAAAAACCCACCGGGCCCCCAGGGAAAAAACTGTTTTTT. Translated: CASNEKPTGPPGKKLFF. This chain uses TRBV21-1 with TRBJ1-4; TRBD1 is the table's D call, not checked against the DNA. TRBV21-1 is tagged as a pseudogene. This CDR3 has 17 amino acids.

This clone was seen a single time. CDR3 sequence: CASSSRGQTDTQYF. The CDR3 nucleotides read TGTGCCAGCAGCTCCAGGGGACAGACAGATACGCAGTATTTT. The chain joins TRBV9 to TRBJ2-3, with 7 bases that match TRBD1. Looked up from germline, CDR1 is SGDLS and CDR2 is YYNGEE. This CDR3 has 14 residues. With 4 bases clipped from V and 3 bases from J, the junction kept 5 bases outside the gene matches.

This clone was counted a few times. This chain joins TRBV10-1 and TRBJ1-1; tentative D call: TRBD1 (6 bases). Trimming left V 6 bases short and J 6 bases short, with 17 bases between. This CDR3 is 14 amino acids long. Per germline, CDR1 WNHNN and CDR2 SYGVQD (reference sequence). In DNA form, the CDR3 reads TGCGCCAGCAGGCCGAACAGGGCAGATTCTGAAGCTTTCTTT. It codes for CASRPNRADSEAFF.

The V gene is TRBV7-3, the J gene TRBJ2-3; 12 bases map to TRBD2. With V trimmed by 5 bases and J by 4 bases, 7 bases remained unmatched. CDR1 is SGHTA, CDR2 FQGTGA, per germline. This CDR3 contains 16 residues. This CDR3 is CASSHSLAGGADTQYF. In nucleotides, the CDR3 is TGTGCCAGCAGCCACTCACTAGCGGGGGGCGCAGATACGCAGTATTTT.

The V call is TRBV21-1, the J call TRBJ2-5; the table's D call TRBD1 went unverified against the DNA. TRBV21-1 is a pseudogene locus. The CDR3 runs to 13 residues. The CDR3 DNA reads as TGTGCCAGCCGGGCAGGGTCCCTCCAGACCCAGTACTTC. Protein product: CASRAGSLQTQYF.

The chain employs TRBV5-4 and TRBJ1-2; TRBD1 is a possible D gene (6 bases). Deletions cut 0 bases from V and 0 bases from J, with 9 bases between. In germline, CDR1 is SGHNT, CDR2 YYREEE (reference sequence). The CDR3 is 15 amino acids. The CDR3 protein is CASSLGDTSNYGYTF. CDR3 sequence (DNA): TGTGCCAGCAGCTTGGGGGACACATCTAACTATGGCTACACCTTC. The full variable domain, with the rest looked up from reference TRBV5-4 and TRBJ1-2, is ETGVTQSPTHLIKTRGQQVTLRCSSQSGHNTVSWYQQALGQGPQFIFQYYREEENGRGNFPPRFSGLQFPNYSSELNVNALELDDSALYLCASSLGDTSNYGYTFGSGTRLTVV.

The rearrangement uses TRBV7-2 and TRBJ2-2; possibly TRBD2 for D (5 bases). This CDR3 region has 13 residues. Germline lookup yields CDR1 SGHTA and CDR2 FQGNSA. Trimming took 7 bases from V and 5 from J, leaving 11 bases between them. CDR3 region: CASTTGVTGELFF. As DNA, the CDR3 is TGTGCCAGCACTACCGGGGTGACCGGGGAGCTGTTTTTT.

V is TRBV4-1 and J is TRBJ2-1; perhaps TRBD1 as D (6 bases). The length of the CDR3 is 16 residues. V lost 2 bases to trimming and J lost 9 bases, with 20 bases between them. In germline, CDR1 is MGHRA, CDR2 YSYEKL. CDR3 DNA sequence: TGCGCCAGCAGCCAAAGCTCCCAGGGGCGATGGGGTGAGCAGTTCTTC. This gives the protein CASSQSSQGRWGEQFF.

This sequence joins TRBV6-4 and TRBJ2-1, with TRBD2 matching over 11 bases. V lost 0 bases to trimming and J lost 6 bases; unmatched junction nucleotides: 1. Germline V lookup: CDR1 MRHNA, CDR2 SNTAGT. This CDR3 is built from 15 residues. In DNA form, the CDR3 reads TGTGCCAGCAGTGACTCTAGCGGGGGGGCCAATGAGCAGTTCTTC. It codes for CASSDSSGGANEQFF.